The 5 T cell receptor beta chains presented below share a single source sample, sequenced in a study of blood T cell repertoires in COVID-19. TCRdb's table, derived via immunoSEQ multiplex PCR, lists solely in-frame clones and lacks some. The sample lists more than 200,000 clones, around nine tenths occurring once. The sample taken for sequencing was peripheral blood. The receptors derive from a woman aged 60-70 years with COVID-19, enrolled during active disease.

V and J are TRBV19 and TRBJ1-2; perhaps TRBD1 as D (5 bases). The CDR3 is 13 residues long. The germline V gene has CDR1 LNHDA and CDR2 SQIVND (reference sequence). Trimming left V 9 bases short and J 4 bases short, with 15 bases between. The CDR3 DNA reads as TGTGCCAGCCCGCCGGGGGAGGGCTATGGCTACACCTTC. Amino acid sequence: CASPPGEGYGYTF.

The chain has TRBV5-1 and TRBJ2-1, with 8 bases aligning to TRBD1. CDR3 size: 15 residues. With 3 bases clipped from V and 6 bases from J, the junction kept 8 bases outside the gene matches. CDR1 and CDR2 (germline): SGHRS, YFSETQ. This CDR3 reads CASSSRYQGANEQFF. CDR3 DNA: TGCGCCAGCAGCTCTAGATACCAGGGGGCCAATGAGCAGTTCTTC.

This chain uses TRBV30 with TRBJ1-1, with TRBD1 matching over 8 bases. There are 17 residues in the CDR3. Germline V gene lookup returns CDR1 GTSNPN and CDR2 SVGIG (reference sequence). Trimming at V came to 0 bases and at J to 0 bases, leaving 9 bases not matched to a gene. The CDR3 nucleotides read TGTGCCTGGAGTGTGCCAGGGGGCGGGTTTTTGAACACTGAAGCTTTCTTT. The encoded protein is CAWSVPGGGFLNTEAFF.

The table lists this clone with a few counts. V usage is TRBV25-1 and J usage is TRBJ1-2; 8 bases are a match to TRBD1. J gave up 2 bases and V 6 bases, and 11 bases lay outside the gene matches. In germline, CDR1 is MGHDK, CDR2 SYGVNS. This CDR3 contains 16 residues. CDR3 in DNA: TGTGCCAGCAGCAAAACCGGGACAGGAGGGAACTATGGCTACACCTTC. It specifies CASSKTGTGGNYGYTF.

This clone showed up just a few times. The chain couples TRBV12-3 or TRBV12-4 to TRBJ2-3; 7 nucleotides align to TRBD1. V was clipped by 5 bases and J by 5 bases; unmatched bases: 4. The CDR3 contains 13 residues. The CDR3 DNA is TGTGCCAGCAGTCTACAGGGGAGAGATACGCAGTATTTT. Translating gives CASSLQGRDTQYF.